These 20 T cell receptor beta chains were all obtained from the same sample, sequenced in a study of PD-1 blockade in classical Hodgkin lymphoma. Assay used: immunoSEQ multiplex PCR; TCRdb lists only in-frame clones, some missing. The sample lists about 22,000 clones; less than 75% were seen once. Time point specified: cycle 4 day 1 (C4D1), after 5 to 7 weeks of nivolumab. No patient escaped relapse after autologous stem cell transplantation, and brentuximab vedotin exposure varied. Thawed PBMCs underwent magnetic negative selection to yield purified CD4+ T cells. This specimen consisted of CD4+ T cells from blood, obtained before the fourth cycle of nivolumab. These receptor sequences come from a human donor with classical Hodgkin lymphoma.

This chain connects TRBV28 to TRBJ1-1, with D maybe TRBD1 (5 bases). V was cut by 4 bases and J by 4 bases, with 7 bases left in between. The CDR3 consists of 12 residues. Looked up from germline, CDR1 is MDHEN and CDR2 is SYDVKM. The CDR3 here is CASSSRVTEAFF. CDR3 DNA sequence: TGTGCCAGCAGTTCCAGGGTCACTGAAGCTTTCTTT.

The chain links TRBV15 to TRBJ2-1, with 9 bases matching TRBD2. The junction had 11 bases not matched to a gene; V was cut back by 0 bases and J by 5 bases. This CDR3 has 18 residues. In germline, CDR1 is LNHNV, CDR2 YYDKDF (reference sequence). The CDR3 spells CATSRDLPGLARDNEQFF. The CDR3 nucleotides read TGTGCCACCAGCAGAGATCTCCCCGGACTAGCGCGGGACAATGAGCAGTTCTTC.

J is TRBJ1-5 and V is TRBV30; a weak D match, TRBD1 (6 bases). V lost 2 bases, J lost 0 bases, and 11 bases lay in between. Germline CDR1 GTSNPN, CDR2 SVGIG (reference sequence). The CDR3 contains 15 residues. The DNA of the CDR3 is TGTGCCTGGAGTAGGCCAGGGGTTAGCAATCAGCCCCAGCATTTT. Its protein is CAWSRPGVSNQPQHF.

This rearrangement joins TRBV5-1 to TRBJ2-3, with 14 bases fitting TRBD2. V gave up 4 bases and J gave up 1 base; unmatched junction bases: 2. The CDR3 is 16 residues long. CDR1 and CDR2 (germline): SGHRS, YFSETQ. This CDR3 reads CASSTGLAGGTDTQYF. In DNA form, the CDR3 reads TGCGCCAGCAGCACGGGACTAGCGGGGGGCACAGATACGCAGTATTTT.

This chain uses TRBV30 with TRBJ2-7; D is perhaps TRBD1 (6 bases). This CDR3 contains 13 residues. CDR1 and CDR2 (germline): GTSNPN, SVGIG (reference sequence). V lost 1 base to trimming and J lost 2 bases, with 9 bases between them. The CDR3 nucleotides read TGTGCCTGGAGTGATCAGGGGACCTACGAGCAGTACTTC. Translated: CAWSDQGTYEQYF. The complete variable domain, with remaining parts taken from reference TRBV30 and TRBJ2-7, reads SQTIHQWPATLVQPVGSPLSLECTVEGTSNPNLYWYRQAAGRGLQLLFYSVGIGQISSEVPQNLSASRPQDRQFILSSKKLLLSDSGFYLCAWSDQGTYEQYFGPGTRLTVT.

This clone was recorded a few times. The rearrangement uses TRBV5-4 and TRBJ1-1; 7 bases line up with TRBD1. V was clipped by 3 bases and J by 3 bases; unmatched bases: 5. From germline, CDR1 is SGHNT and CDR2 YYREEE (reference sequence). The CDR3 runs to 14 residues. In DNA, the CDR3 is TGTGCCAGCAGCTACGGGACAGCTGACACTGAAGCTTTCTTT. This translates into CASSYGTADTEAFF. Based on the CDR3 plus reference TRBV5-4 and TRBJ1-1, the full variable domain is ETGVTQSPTHLIKTRGQQVTLRCSSQSGHNTVSWYQQALGQGPQFIFQYYREEENGRGNFPPRFSGLQFPNYSSELNVNALELDDSALYLCASSYGTADTEAFFGQGTRLTVV.

To note about this clone: Mismatch with germline at one junction end may stem from a read error. The rearrangement uses TRBV2 and TRBJ2-1; TRBD2 aligns across 16 bases. CDR1 SNHLY and CDR2 FYNNEI come from the germline V gene. The CDR3 extends over 16 amino acids. CDR3 nucleotide sequence: TGTGCCGGCAGGGGACTAGCGGGGGGGTCCTACAATGAGCAGTTCTTC. It translates to CAGRGLAGGSYNEQFF. The full variable domain, with the rest looked up from reference TRBV2 and TRBJ2-1, is EPEVTQTPSHQVTQMGQEVILRCVPISNHLYFYWYRQILGQKVEFLVSFYNNEISEKSEIFDDQFSVERPDGSNFTLKIRSTKLEDSAMYFCAGRGLAGGSYNEQFFGPGTRLTVL.

V is TRBV6-5 and J is TRBJ2-7; TRBD2 matches at 10 bases. Unmatched junction bases numbered 6, after V lost 2 bases and J lost 2 bases. The CDR3 length is 16 residues. Germline values: CDR1 MNHEY, CDR2 SVGAGI. The CDR3 nucleotides are TGTGCCAGCAGTTACGGTAGGACTAGCGGAGCCTACGAGCAGTACTTC. Translation: CASSYGRTSGAYEQYF.

The chain recombines TRBV27 with TRBJ2-7; 7 positions match TRBD2. The CDR3 sequence is 13 residues long. V lost 3 bases, J lost 3 bases, and 2 bases stayed unmatched. Germline-derived CDR1 and CDR2 are MNHEY and SMNVEV (reference sequence). This CDR3 reads CASSFREGYEQYF. The CDR3 bases are TGTGCCAGCAGTTTCAGGGAGGGCTACGAGCAGTACTTC.

The CDR3 loop reads CASSLGDTQYF. The CDR3 region has the DNA TGTGCCAGCAGCTTAGGGGATACGCAGTATTTT. The chain joins TRBV11-3 to TRBJ2-3; D gene ambiguous. The germline V gene has CDR1 SGHNT and CDR2 YENEEA. Trimming cost V 1 base and J 6 bases, with 2 bases left between them. The CDR3 has 11 amino acids.

The chain joins TRBV7-6 to TRBJ2-3; 7 nucleotides line up with TRBD1. The CDR3 spans 17 residues. The junction had 9 bases not matched to a gene; V was cut back by 2 bases and J by 1 base. CDR1 and CDR2 (germline): SGHVS, FNYEAQ. DNA of the CDR3: TGTGCCAGCAGCTTAATTGTAGGGGGCGGAGGCACAGATACGCAGTATTTT. Translated: CASSLIVGGGGTDTQYF. Together with reference TRBV7-6 and TRBJ2-3, the CDR3 gives the full variable domain: GAGVSQSPRYKVTKRGQDVALRCDPISGHVSLYWYRQALGQGPEFLTYFNYEAQQDKSGLPNDRFSAERPEGSISTLTIQRTEQRDSAMYRCASSLIVGGGGTDTQYFGPGTRLTVL.

The CDR3 coding sequence is TGTGCCATCAGTGGTGGGGCAGAAAACACTGAAGCTTTCTTT. Its protein product is CAISGGAENTEAFF. V usage is TRBV10-3 and J usage is TRBJ1-1; TRBD1 is a possible D gene (5 bases). The germline V gene encodes CDR1 ENHRY and CDR2 SYGVKD. V lost 4 bases, J lost 2 bases, and 11 bases lay in between. The CDR3 consists of 14 residues.

The chain couples TRBV2 to TRBJ2-3, with 11 bases matching TRBD2. CDR3 size: 17 residues. The V and J ends lost 3 bases and 5 bases, in that order; junction bases with no gene match: 10. The germline V gene encodes CDR1 SNHLY and CDR2 FYNNEI. CDR3 nucleotides: TGTGCCAGCAGTGACCGCCTGGGACTAGCGGAAATAGATACGCAGTATTTT. Its protein product is CASSDRLGLAEIDTQYF.

This chain joins TRBV28 and TRBJ2-5, with TRBD2 matching 9 bases. CDR3 length: 16 amino acids. Trimming took 2 bases from V and 0 from J; bases not matched to a gene: 4. Germline V gives CDR1 MDHEN, CDR2 SYDVKM. The CDR3 coding sequence is TGTGCCAGCAGTTTACTGACTAGCGGATACCAAGAGACCCAGTACTTC. Protein product: CASSLLTSGYQETQYF.

The chain links TRBV28 to TRBJ1-5; tentative D call: TRBD1 (5 bases). V lost 5 bases and J 4 bases, leaving 6 bases between the germline ends. The CDR3 has 12 amino acids. Germline V lookup: CDR1 MDHEN, CDR2 SYDVKM. The CDR3 here is CASSGANQPQHF. The CDR3 bases are TGTGCCAGCAGTGGGGCTAATCAGCCCCAGCATTTT.

The chain carries TRBV10-3 and TRBJ2-1; tentative D call: TRBD2 (6 bases). Trimming took 2 bases from V and 9 from J, leaving 14 bases between them. The length of the CDR3 is 14 residues. Germline V lookup: CDR1 ENHRY, CDR2 SYGVKD. The CDR3: CAISEQAGLSEQFF. Here the CDR3 DNA reads TGTGCCATCAGTGAGCAAGCGGGTCTTAGTGAGCAGTTCTTC.

This rearrangement joins TRBV7-2 to TRBJ1-6; D remains unclear. The germline V gene has CDR1 SGHTA and CDR2 FQGNSA. This CDR3 region has 13 residues. Trimming removed 1 base at V and 11 bases at J, with 9 bases between. The CDR3 region is CASSLGSQAPLHF. CDR3 sequence (DNA): TGTGCCAGCAGCTTAGGTTCCCAGGCACCCCTCCACTTT.

The chain has TRBV25-1 and TRBJ1-6; D is ambiguous. Germline values: CDR1 MGHDK, CDR2 SYGVNS. Trimming took off 0 bases at V and 14 bases at J, with 11 bases between the two ends. The CDR3 is 13 amino acids. The CDR3 bases are TGTGCCAGCAGTGAATACTCGAGTCCGTCCCTCCACTTT. Amino acid sequence: CASSEYSSPSLHF.

V is TRBV11-2 and J is TRBJ2-5; possibly TRBD2 for D (6 bases). This CDR3 region has 16 residues. Per the germline V gene, CDR1 is SGHAT and CDR2 is FQNNGV. Trimming pared 2 bases from V and 1 base from J, leaving 14 bases between. CDR3 DNA: TGTGCCAGCAGCTTAAACCCTCCGGGGGTCCAAGAGACCCAGTACTTC. Amino acids: CASSLNPPGVQETQYF.

The CDR3 reads CASSLAGQGLYEQYF. The CDR3 DNA is TGTGCCAGCAGCTTGGCGGGACAGGGTCTCTACGAGCAGTACTTC. This sequence joins TRBV7-2 and TRBJ2-7; TRBD1 matches 9 bases. V lost 3 bases, J lost 3 bases, and 6 bases stayed unmatched. Germline CDR1 SGHTA, CDR2 FQGNSA. The CDR3 runs to 15 residues. The full variable domain, completed using reference TRBV7-2 and TRBJ2-7, is GAGVSQSPSNKVTEKGKDVELRCDPISGHTALYWYRQSLGQGLEFLIYFQGNSAPDKSGLPSDRFSAERTGGSVSTLTIQRTQQEDSAVYLCASSLAGQGLYEQYFGPGTRLTVT.